This T cell receptor (beta chain) derives from a study of T cell changes during pregnancy in multiple sclerosis. CDR1 and CDR2 from the germline V gene are LNHDA and SQIVND (reference sequence). The CDR3 is 14 residues long. The V end was cut by 2 bases, the J end by 3 bases, with 7 bases between. Generated by immunoSEQ multiplex PCR, the TCRdb table keeps only in-frame clones and is missing some. The sample lists 40,000 to 50,000 clones, just under 95% occurring once. The sequence came from a female donor with multiple sclerosis, enrolled in a pregnancy study. The J gene is TRBJ1-4, the V gene TRBV19; possibly TRBD1 for D (6 bases). The sequencing used CD8+ T cells from peripheral blood mononuclear cells, collected after pregnancy. The CDR3 DNA sequence: TGTGCCAGTAGTATATGGGGGCCTAATGAAAAACTGTTTTTT. Its protein product is CASSIWGPNEKLFF. Filled out from reference TRBV19 and TRBJ1-4, the complete variable domain reads DGGITQSPKYLFRKEGQNVTLSCEQNLNHDAMYWYRQDPGQGLRLIYYSQIVNDFQKGDIAEGYSVSREKKESFPLTVTSAQKNPTAFYLCASSIWGPNEKLFFGSGTQLSVL.